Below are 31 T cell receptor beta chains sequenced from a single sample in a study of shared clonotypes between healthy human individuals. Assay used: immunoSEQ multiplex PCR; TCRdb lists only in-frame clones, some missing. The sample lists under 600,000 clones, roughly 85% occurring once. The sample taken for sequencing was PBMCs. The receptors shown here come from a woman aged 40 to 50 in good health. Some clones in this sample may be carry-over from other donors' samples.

CDR3 protein: CASSPYPTGGNTGELFF. The CDR3 DNA reads TGTGCCAGCAGCCCTTACCCGACAGGGGGTAACACCGGGGAGCTGTTTTTT. The chain carries TRBV27 and TRBJ2-2; 9 bases are shared with TRBD1. Germline V gives CDR1 MNHEY, CDR2 SMNVEV (reference sequence). J was trimmed by 2 bases and V by 6 bases; bases with no gene match: 10. CDR3 length: 17 amino acids.

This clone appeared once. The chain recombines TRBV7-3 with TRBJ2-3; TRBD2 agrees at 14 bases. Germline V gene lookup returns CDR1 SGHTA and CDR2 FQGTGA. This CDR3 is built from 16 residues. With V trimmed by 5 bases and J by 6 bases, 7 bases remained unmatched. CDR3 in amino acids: CASSTGLAGVTDTQYF. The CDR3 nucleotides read TGTGCCAGCAGCACGGGACTAGCGGGAGTTACTGATACGCAGTATTTT. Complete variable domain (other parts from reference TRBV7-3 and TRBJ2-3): GAGVSQTPSNKVTEKGKYVELRCDPISGHTALYWYRQSLGQGPEFLIYFQGTGAADDSGLPNDRFFAVRPEGSVSTLKIQRTERGDSAVYLCASSTGLAGVTDTQYFGPGTRLTVL.

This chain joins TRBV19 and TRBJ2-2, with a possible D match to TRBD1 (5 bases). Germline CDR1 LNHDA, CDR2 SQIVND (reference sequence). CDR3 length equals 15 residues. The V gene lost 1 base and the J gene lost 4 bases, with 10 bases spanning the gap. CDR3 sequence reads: CASSIASTGTGELFF. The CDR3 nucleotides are TGTGCCAGTAGTATAGCTAGTACAGGCACCGGGGAGCTGTTTTTT.

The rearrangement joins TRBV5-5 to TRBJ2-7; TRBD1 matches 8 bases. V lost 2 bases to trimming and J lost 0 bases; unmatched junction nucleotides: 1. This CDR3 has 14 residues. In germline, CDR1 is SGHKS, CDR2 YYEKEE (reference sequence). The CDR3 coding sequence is TGTGCCAGCAGCTTCGGGACAGGCTCCTACGAGCAGTACTTC. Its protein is CASSFGTGSYEQYF. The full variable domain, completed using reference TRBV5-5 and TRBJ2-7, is DAGVTQSPTHLIKTRGQQVTLRCSPISGHKSVSWYQQVLGQGPQFIFQYYEKEERGRGNFPDRFSARQFPNYSSELNVNALLLGDSALYLCASSFGTGSYEQYFGPGTRLTVT.

The CDR3 DNA sequence: TGTGCCAGCAGCTTAAGGAGTACTAGCACAGATACGCAGTATTTT. Translated: CASSLRSTSTDTQYF. This rearrangement joins TRBV7-3 to TRBJ2-3; no clear D gene. This CDR3 contains 15 residues. The V and J ends lost 1 base and 0 bases respectively, with 8 bases between them. CDR1 SGHTA and CDR2 FQGTGA come from the germline V gene.

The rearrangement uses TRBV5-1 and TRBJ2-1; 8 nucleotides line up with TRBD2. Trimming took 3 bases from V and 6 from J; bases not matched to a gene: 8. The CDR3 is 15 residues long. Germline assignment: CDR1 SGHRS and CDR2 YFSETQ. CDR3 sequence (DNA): TGCGCCAGCAGCTCGACTAGCGTGTCCCGCAATGAGCAGTTCTTC. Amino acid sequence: CASSSTSVSRNEQFF.

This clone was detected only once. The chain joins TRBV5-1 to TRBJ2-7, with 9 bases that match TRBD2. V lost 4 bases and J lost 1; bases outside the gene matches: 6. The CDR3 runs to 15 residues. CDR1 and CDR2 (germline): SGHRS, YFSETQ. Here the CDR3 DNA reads TGCGCCAGCAGCAGGACTAGCGAACTATCCTACGAGCAGTACTTC. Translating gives CASSRTSELSYEQYF.

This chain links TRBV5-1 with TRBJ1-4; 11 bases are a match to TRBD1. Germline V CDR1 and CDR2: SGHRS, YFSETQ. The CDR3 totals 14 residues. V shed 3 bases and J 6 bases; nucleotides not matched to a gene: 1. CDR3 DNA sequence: TGCGCCAGCAGCTCGGGACAGGGGGATGAAAAACTGTTTTTT. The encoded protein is CASSSGQGDEKLFF. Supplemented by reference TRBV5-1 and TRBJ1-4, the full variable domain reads KAGVTQTPRYLIKTRGQQVTLSCSPISGHRSVSWYQQTPGQGLQFLFEYFSETQRNKGNFPGRFSGRQFSNSRSEMNVSTLELGDSALYLCASSSGQGDEKLFFGSGTQLSVL.

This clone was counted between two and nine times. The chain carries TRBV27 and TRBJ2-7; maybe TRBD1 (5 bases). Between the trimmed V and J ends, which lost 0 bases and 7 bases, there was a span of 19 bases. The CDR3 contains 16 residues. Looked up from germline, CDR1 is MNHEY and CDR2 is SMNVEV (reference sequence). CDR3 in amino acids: CASSLSVGPQRGEQYF. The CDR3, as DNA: TGTGCCAGCAGTTTATCTGTCGGGCCCCAAAGGGGAGAGCAGTACTTC.

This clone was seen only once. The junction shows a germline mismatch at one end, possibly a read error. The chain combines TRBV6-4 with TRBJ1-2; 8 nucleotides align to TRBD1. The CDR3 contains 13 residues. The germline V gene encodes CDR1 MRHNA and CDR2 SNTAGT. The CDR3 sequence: CASSDSRGRGRIF. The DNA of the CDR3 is TGTGCCAGCAGTGACTCCCGGGGCAGGGGGCGCATCTTC.

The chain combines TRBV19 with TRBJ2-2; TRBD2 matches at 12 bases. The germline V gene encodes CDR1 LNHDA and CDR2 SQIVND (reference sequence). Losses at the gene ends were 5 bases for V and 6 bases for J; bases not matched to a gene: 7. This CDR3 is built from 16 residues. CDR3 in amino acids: CASSAASSGRAGELFF. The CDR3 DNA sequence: TGTGCCAGTAGTGCCGCGTCTAGCGGGAGGGCCGGGGAGCTGTTTTTT.

This CDR3 is CASSMLQHYGYTF. The CDR3 nucleotides are TGTGCCAGTAGTATGCTCCAGCACTATGGCTACACCTTC. The chain joins TRBV19 to TRBJ1-2, with D unresolved. The CDR3 has 13 residues. V shed 3 bases and J shed 3 bases, with 8 bases lying between them. CDR1 is LNHDA, CDR2 SQIVND, per germline (reference sequence).

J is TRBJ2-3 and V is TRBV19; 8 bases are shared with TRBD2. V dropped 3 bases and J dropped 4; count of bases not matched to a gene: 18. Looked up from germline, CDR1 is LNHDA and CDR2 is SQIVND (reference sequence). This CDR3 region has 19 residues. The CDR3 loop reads CASSIKGFSGNFPPDTQYF. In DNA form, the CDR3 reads TGTGCCAGTAGTATCAAAGGATTTAGCGGGAACTTCCCCCCAGATACGCAGTATTTT.

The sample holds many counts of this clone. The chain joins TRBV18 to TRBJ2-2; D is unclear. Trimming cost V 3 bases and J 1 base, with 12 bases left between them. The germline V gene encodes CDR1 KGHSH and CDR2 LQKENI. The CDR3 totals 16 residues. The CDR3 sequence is CASSPWPGLNTGELFF. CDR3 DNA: TGTGCCAGCTCACCTTGGCCGGGTCTGAACACCGGGGAGCTGTTTTTT.

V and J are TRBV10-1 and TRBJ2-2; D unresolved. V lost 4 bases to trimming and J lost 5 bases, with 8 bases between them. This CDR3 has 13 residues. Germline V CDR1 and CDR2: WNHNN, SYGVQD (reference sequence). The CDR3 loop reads CASSVLETGELFF. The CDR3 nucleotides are TGCGCCAGCAGTGTTTTGGAAACCGGGGAGCTGTTTTTT.

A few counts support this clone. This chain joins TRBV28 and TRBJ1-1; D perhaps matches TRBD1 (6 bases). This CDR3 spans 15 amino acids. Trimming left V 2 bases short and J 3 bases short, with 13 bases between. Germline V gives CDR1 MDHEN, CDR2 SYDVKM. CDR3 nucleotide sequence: TGTGCCAGCAGTTTAGGGGGCAGGTGGGACACTGAAGCTTTCTTT. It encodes CASSLGGRWDTEAFF.

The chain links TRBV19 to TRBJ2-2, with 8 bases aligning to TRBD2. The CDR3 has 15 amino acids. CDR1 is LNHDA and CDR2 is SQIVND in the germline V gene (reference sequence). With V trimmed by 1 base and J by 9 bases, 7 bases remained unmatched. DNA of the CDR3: TGTGCCAGTAGTATAGTGGGACTAGTAAGTCGGGAGCTGTTTTTT. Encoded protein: CASSIVGLVSRELFF.

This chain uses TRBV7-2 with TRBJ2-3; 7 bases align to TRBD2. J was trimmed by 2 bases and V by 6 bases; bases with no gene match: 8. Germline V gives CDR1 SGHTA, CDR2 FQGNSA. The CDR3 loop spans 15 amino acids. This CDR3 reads CASRSTAGVTDTQYF. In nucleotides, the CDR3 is TGTGCCAGCAGGTCCACCGCGGGAGTCACAGATACGCAGTATTTT.

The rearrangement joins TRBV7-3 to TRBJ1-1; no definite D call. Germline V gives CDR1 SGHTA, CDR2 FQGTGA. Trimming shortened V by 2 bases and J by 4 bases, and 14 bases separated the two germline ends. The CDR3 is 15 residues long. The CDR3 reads CASSLRGRSSTEAFF. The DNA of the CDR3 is TGTGCCAGCAGCTTACGAGGGCGCTCGAGCACTGAAGCTTTCTTT.

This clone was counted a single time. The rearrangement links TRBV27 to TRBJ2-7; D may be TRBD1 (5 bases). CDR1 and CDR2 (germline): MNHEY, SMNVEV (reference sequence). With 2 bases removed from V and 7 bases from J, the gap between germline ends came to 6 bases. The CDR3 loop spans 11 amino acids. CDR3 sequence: CASSLGAEQYF. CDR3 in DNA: TGTGCCAGCAGTTTAGGGGCAGAGCAGTACTTC.

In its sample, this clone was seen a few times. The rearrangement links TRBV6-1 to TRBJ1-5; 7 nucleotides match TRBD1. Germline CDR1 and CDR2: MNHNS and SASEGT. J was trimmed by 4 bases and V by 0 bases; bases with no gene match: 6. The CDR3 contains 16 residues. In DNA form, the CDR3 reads TGTGCCAGCAGTGAAGCGCGCAGGGGGTTAAATCAGCCCCAGCATTTT. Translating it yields CASSEARRGLNQPQHF.

CDR3 region: CAIVGETGSYNSPLHF. CDR3 sequence (DNA): TGTGCCATCGTCGGGGAGACAGGTTCCTATAATTCACCCCTCCACTTT. The chain carries TRBV6-4 and TRBJ1-6, with D perhaps TRBD1 (6 bases). The CDR3 loop spans 16 amino acids. Trimming removed 10 bases from V and 1 base from J, with 17 bases in between. Germline CDR1 reads MRHNA; CDR2 reads SNTAGT.

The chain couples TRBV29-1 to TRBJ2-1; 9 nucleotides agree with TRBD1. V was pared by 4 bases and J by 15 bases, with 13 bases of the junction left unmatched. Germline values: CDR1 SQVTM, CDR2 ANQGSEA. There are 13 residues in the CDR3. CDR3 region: CSVATPGDRAGFF. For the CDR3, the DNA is TGCAGCGTTGCCACGCCCGGGGACAGGGCGGGGTTCTTC.

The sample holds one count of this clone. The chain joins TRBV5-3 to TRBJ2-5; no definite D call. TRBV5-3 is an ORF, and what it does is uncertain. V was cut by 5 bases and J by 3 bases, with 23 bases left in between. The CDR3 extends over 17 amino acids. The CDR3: CARRSQNPGLFKETQYF. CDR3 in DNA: TGTGCCAGAAGGTCCCAGAACCCCGGATTATTTAAAGAGACCCAGTACTTC.

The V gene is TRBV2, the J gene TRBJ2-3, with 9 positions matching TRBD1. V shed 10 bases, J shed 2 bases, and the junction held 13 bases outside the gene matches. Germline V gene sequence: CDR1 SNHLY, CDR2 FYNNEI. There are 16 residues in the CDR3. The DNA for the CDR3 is TGTGCCACCGAGTCCCGGGACAGGGTCGACACAGATACGCAGTATTTT. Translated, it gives CATESRDRVDTDTQYF.

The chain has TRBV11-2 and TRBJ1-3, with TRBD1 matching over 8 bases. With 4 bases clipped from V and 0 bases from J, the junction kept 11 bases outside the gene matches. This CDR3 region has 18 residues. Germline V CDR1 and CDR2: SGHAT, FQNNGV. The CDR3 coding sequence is TGTGCCAGCAGCTCCGGGACAGGATATATCTACTCTGGAAACACCATATATTTT. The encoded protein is CASSSGTGYIYSGNTIYF.

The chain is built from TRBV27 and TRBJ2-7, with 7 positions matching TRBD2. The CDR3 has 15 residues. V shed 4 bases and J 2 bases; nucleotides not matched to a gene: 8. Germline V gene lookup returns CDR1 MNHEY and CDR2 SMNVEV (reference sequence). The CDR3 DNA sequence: TGTGCCAGCAGTTCGTACCGGGACTACCCCTACGAGCAGTACTTC. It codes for CASSSYRDYPYEQYF.

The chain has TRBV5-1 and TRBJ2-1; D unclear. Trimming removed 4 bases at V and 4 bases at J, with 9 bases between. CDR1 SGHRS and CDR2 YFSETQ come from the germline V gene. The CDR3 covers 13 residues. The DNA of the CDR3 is TGCGCCAGCAGCCTACTGAAGTACAATGAGCAGTTCTTC. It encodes CASSLLKYNEQFF.

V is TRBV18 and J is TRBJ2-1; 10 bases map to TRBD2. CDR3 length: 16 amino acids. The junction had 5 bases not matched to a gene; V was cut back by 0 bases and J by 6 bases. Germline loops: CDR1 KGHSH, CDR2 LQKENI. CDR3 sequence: CASSPPSGRFGNEQFF. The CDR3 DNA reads TGTGCCAGCTCACCACCTAGCGGGAGGTTTGGCAATGAGCAGTTCTTC.

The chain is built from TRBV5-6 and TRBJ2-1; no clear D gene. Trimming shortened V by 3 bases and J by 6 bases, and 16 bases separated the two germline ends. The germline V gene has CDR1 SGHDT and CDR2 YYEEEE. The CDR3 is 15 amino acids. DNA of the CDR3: TGTGCCAGCAGCTCGTCCCTCCAAACCCCCAATGAGCAGTTCTTC. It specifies CASSSSLQTPNEQFF.

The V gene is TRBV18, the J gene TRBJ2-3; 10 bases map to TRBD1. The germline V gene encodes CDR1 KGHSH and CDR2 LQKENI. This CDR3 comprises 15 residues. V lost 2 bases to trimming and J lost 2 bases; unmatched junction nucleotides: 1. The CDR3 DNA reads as TGTGCCAGCTCACCAAGACAGGGGGCCACAGATACGCAGTATTTT. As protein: CASSPRQGATDTQYF.